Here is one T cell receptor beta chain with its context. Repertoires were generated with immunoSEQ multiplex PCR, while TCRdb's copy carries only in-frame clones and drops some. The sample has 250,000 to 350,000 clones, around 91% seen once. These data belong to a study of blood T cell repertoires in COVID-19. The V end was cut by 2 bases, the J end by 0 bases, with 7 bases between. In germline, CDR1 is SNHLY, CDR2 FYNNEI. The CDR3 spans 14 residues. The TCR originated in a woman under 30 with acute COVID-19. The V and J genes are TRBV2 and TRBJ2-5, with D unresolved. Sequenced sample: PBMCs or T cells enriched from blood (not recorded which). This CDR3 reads CASSEQWYQETQYF. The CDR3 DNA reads TGTGCCAGCAGTGAACAGTGGTACCAAGAGACCCAGTACTTC. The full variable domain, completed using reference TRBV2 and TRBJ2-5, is EPEVTQTPSHQVTQMGQEVILRCVPISNHLYFYWYRQILGQKVEFLVSFYNNEISEKSEIFDDQFSVERPDGSNFTLKIRSTKLEDSAMYFCASSEQWYQETQYFGPGTRLLVL.